The TCR beta chain under discussion was sequenced for a study of blood T cells in healthy people across ages. The authors ran a second PCR of 7 to 11 cycles using a sample-barcoded 5' primer and a J-beta primer mix. TCRdb independently ran MiXCR on the 5' RACE reads; one entry per CDR3 protein. This sample has over 500,000 distinct CDR3 sequences, with under 65% found just once. Study observations and caveats: Shifts in expanded clonotypes may have been confounded by donor CMV status, which was unknown.

Per the germline V gene, CDR1 is MDHEN and CDR2 is SYDVKM. This CDR3 spans 16 amino acids. V dropped 6 bases and J dropped 1; count of bases not matched to a gene: 10. As concerns this clonotype: Its antigen is unidentified.

The clonotype comes from a woman aged 80 or older in good health. The chain employs TRBV28 and TRBJ1-1; 8 nucleotides match TRBD1. Sequencing used blood. The CDR3 DNA reads TGTGCCAGCAGGTGGGGACAGGCCTATCCGAACACTGAAGCTTTCTTT. Translation: CASRWGQAYPNTEAFF. The full variable domain, rest sourced from reference TRBV28 and TRBJ1-1, is DVKVTQSSRYLVKRTGEKVFLECVQDMDHENMFWYRQDPGLGLRLIYFSYDVKMKEKGDIPEGYSVSREKKERFSLILESASTNQTSMYLCASRWGQAYPNTEAFFGQGTRLTVV.